This TCR beta chain emerged from a study of blood T cell repertoires in COVID-19. In the study overall: The study drew acute and convalescent COVID-19 samples from the United States, Italy and Spain. T cells, B-cell-depleted T cells, or PBMCs supplied cDNA or gDNA.

In terms of age and location, participants ranged from roughly 18 to 100 years and lived in around 22 US areas. Sequencing used immunoSEQ multiplex PCR; TCRdb keeps in-frame clones, though not all of them. This sample has over 250,000 clones; around 87% occur once, and the top ten carry over 2%. Trimming stripped 4 bases from V and 6 bases from J, with 17 bases between. Germline lookup yields CDR1 SGHRS and CDR2 YFSETQ. This CDR3 has 16 amino acids. This TCR derives from a woman between 18 and 29 years old who had recovered from COVID-19. The V and J genes are TRBV5-1 and TRBJ1-6; D is perhaps TRBD1 (5 bases). Sequenced: PBMCs or T cells enriched from blood (not recorded which). CDR3 sequence reads: CASSLSKTDFNSPLHF. The DNA for the CDR3 is TGCGCCAGCAGCCTTTCCAAGACAGACTTTAATTCACCCCTCCACTTT.